The entry that follows covers one TCR beta chain sequence. This clone came up once. It lacks a known antigen. Per-base qualities were not stored, and no clone one base away is much larger. This sample stems from a study of a mutant IDH1 vaccine in newly diagnosed glioma (dated by TCRdb to the early 2020s). Study-level background: Of the approximately 34 patients who were treated, about 62% were male and roughly 40% were female, and the mean age was around 41 years. Before enrollment, patients had received standard therapy of radiotherapy alone, temozolomide alone, or radiochemotherapy with temozolomide; most received the combination. Peripheral blood was drawn at six visits: V03 (baseline), V05, V07, V10, V12 and V13. For exploratory analyses, fewer than 30 treated patients had longitudinal TCRB deep sequencing done wherever samples were available. Overall study results and their limits: No apparent relationship was observed between pseudoprogression and alterations in the top peripheral T cell clonotypes detected by TCRB sequencing. PBMC samples for TCRB deep sequencing were selected based on availability. Across multiple MHC alleles, vaccine-induced immune responses were seen in around 94% of patients. According to the authors, sample limitations meant that analyses of patient blood samples could not be reproduced.

Trimming at the junction amounts to 6 bases on V and 7 bases on J, and the germline ends lie 16 bases apart. CDR1 and CDR2 (MNHEY, SVGAGI) derive from the germline V gene. The CDR3 contains 15 residues, cysteine and phenylalanine counted. Just CDR3 DNA is preserved here, 45 bases in frame from base 1. The library was obtained by the immunoSEQ multiplex PCR assay. Following the manufacturer's protocol, the hsTCRB Kit was used to amplify rearranged TCR beta chain sequences. TCRB libraries were sequenced on an Illumina MiSeq. For the original study's pipeline: The kit vendor's proprietary platform handled demultiplexing, trimming and gene mapping. In TCRdb, the immuneACCESS table is reduced to in-frame sequences with V and J assigned. These tables do not hold every clone; where another copy was compared, an unresolved V gene accounts for under half, and the others remain unexplained. V and J calls and clone size follow that table, whereas D and trimming were derived from the DNA. Recorded for this sample are tens of thousands of clones; roughly 80% of them occurred a single time. The biggest ten clones account for roughly 19% of the sample.

The intended sense of this specimen's time point label: baseline, week 1 (first vaccination visit). The meaning of the sample's treatment or condition label: pre-vaccination baseline after standard-of-care therapy. The donors had newly diagnosed IDH1-mutant astrocytomas of WHO grade 3 or 4 that showed loss of nuclear ATRX. The samples were drawn from NOA16, a multicentre, single-arm, open-label phase I trial in Germany that tested a mutant IDH1 peptide vaccine in humans for the first time. Blood drawn at visit V03 was used as the baseline sample for immunogenicity testing. Genomic DNA for TCRB sequencing was extracted from EDTA blood using the DNeasy Blood and Tissue Kit.

The chain links TRBV6-5 with TRBJ1-6, and TRBD1 may be the D gene, going by 5 matching bases. The sample here was PBMCs, taken from a glioma patient treated with radiotherapy, temozolomide or both. The receptor was isolated from a man aged 18 to 35 with glioma. The nucleotide sequence is given as TGTGCCAGCAGGGGTACAGGCCGCCGGAATTCACCCCTCCACTTT. Its product reads: CASRGTGRRNSPLHF.